The source of this T cell receptor beta chain is a study of blood T cell repertoires in COVID-19. Study details: Samples of COVID-19 (acute and convalescent) were obtained from the United States, Italy and Spain. PBMCs, B-cell-depleted T cells, or T cells were the source of the cDNA or gDNA that made up the material.

In the study's own analysis: Estimation of nucleated cell counts was performed using reference gene primer amplification. Produced via immunoSEQ multiplex PCR; TCRdb's table is partial and in-frame only. Clone size and the V and J calls come from that table; the DNA yielded D and trimming. The sample includes about 240,000 clones, roughly 87% of them seen just once. This clone appeared a single time. The sequenced sample consisted of peripheral blood. The receptor was isolated from a woman between 25 and 40 years old with acute or convalescent COVID-19.

In DNA form, the CDR3 reads TGTGCCAGCAGCTTGCCGAGGACTAGCGGGAGACAGACCCAGTACTTC. Its protein product is CASSLPRTSGRQTQYF. V gene TRBV11-2 combines with J gene TRBJ2-5, with 13 positions matching TRBD2. There are 16 residues in the CDR3. CDR1 is SGHAT, CDR2 FQNNGV, per germline. The V segment lost 3 bases and the J segment 6 bases; nucleotides outside the gene matches: 7.